This T cell receptor beta chain emerged from a study of shared clonotypes between healthy human individuals. On the study more broadly: CD4 naive and memory got three plates each, CD8 naive two, CD8 memory one.

As regards this clone: Its target is unknown.

Here immunoSEQ multiplex PCR was the method, and the copy in TCRdb shows in-frame clones only, minus some. The sample consists of some 2,000,000 clones, approximately 95% of them appearing once. The ends were cut back, 6 bases at V and 5 bases at J, with 10 bases in the middle. Germline V gene lookup returns CDR1 DFQATT and CDR2 SNEGSKA (reference sequence). This CDR3 contains 11 residues. Overall study findings and caveats: Several donors held about 5% of naive CD4 clonotypes in common. Only blood was sampled; tissue repertoires likely differ.

The authors divided CD4+ cells into CD45RA+ naive and CD45RA-negative memory subsets. The source is a man aged 18 to 29 in good health. The chain joins TRBV20-1 to TRBJ1-1, with a possible D match to TRBD1 (5 bases). The sample comprised naive CD4+ T cells sorted from blood. The subset was: CD45RA+ positively selected. The CDR3 protein is CSARQKTEAFF. The CDR3 nucleotides read TGCAGTGCCAGACAGAAAACTGAAGCTTTCTTT.